This T cell receptor beta chain was identified in a study of blood T cell repertoires in COVID-19. TCRdb's table, derived via immunoSEQ multiplex PCR, lists solely in-frame clones and lacks some. The table has 45,000 to 55,000 clones, less than 95% seen once. This CDR3 has 13 amino acids. J was trimmed by 5 bases and V by 6 bases; bases with no gene match: 6. Germline V gene data show CDR1 as SQVTM and CDR2 as ANQGSEA. The sample was peripheral blood. V gene TRBV29-1 combines with J gene TRBJ1-3; 8 bases match TRBD1. The receptor was isolated from a woman between 40 and 50 years old with active COVID-19. CDR3 residues: CSVAGQGRNTIYF. CDR3 DNA sequence: TGCAGCGTCGCCGGACAGGGTCGAAACACCATATATTTT.